This TCR beta chain was identified during a study of human T cells and chemical hapten exposure. Study in general: Patients' scalps got diphenylcyclopropenone weekly throughout the approximately 26-week study.

The trim removed 3 bases at V and 6 bases at J, leaving 7 bases unmatched. Germline V gene lookup returns CDR1 KGHSH and CDR2 LQKENI. This CDR3 has 15 amino acids. TCRdb processed the RACE reads anew with MiXCR; each CDR3 protein has one entry. The sample has around 160,000 distinct CDR3 sequences, about 15% seen once. Time point here: patch test 1, 2 weeks after DPC sensitization. As to treatment: therapeutic diphenylcyclopropenone sensitization with weekly scalp DPC. Prior to each patch test being applied, blood was drawn. This sequence joins TRBV18 and TRBJ1-4; 7 bases are a match to TRBD1. The TCR sequence derives from a woman aged 25 to 39 with alopecia areata. Some clones in this sample may be carry-over from other donors' samples. The sample consisted of whole blood, taken in connection with sensitization to the hapten diphenylcyclopropenone (DPC). The CDR3 region is CASSPLQGTDEKLFF. CDR3 DNA sequence: TGTGCCAGCTCACCTCTTCAAGGGACAGATGAAAAACTGTTTTTT.